This T cell receptor beta chain appears in the sequencing data of a study of blood T cell repertoires in COVID-19. V was pared by 7 bases and J by 5 bases, with 21 bases between. CDR1 and CDR2 from the germline V gene are MDHEN and SYDVKM. This CDR3 comprises 16 residues. In the source study's methods: The authors estimated nucleated cell counts from reference gene primer amplification. TCRdb's copy holds only in-frame clones and misses some; the assay was immunoSEQ multiplex PCR. V, J and clone size were drawn from that table, and D and trimming were deduced from the DNA. The profile shows 200,000 to 250,000 clones, about nine tenths of them singletons. Patients of the Seattle cohort, enrolled during active infection, were followed longitudinally.

What was sequenced was peripheral blood. The chain joins TRBV28 to TRBJ2-1; TRBD1 is a possible D gene (6 bases). This receptor was obtained from a man between 50 and 59 years old with COVID-19, enrolled during active disease. The chain's CDR3 is CASTTLGYRANNEQFF. The CDR3 region has the DNA TGTGCCAGCACTACCTTGGGGTACAGGGCAAACAATGAGCAGTTCTTC.